One sample yielded the 20 T cell receptor beta chains listed below, sequenced in a study of molecular identifiers for immune sequencing clone quantification. TCRdb re-derived calls from the PCR reads in MiXCR, one entry per CDR3 protein. The sample lists about half a million distinct CDR3 sequences, less than 30% occurring once. The sample comprised naive CD8+ T cells from blood, with Jurkat cell RNA spiked in. Subset of the sample: FACS-sorted CD8+CD4-CCR7+CD45RA+ naive T cells. The receptor source for this set is a human donor in good health. Some libraries in this study had Jurkat cell RNA spiked in.

The chain combines TRBV6-2 or TRBV6-3 with TRBJ1-2; 8 nucleotides align to TRBD1. Germline V gene data show CDR1 as MNHEY and CDR2 as SVGEGT. This CDR3 is built from 15 residues. Trimming cost V 6 bases and J 6 bases; bases outside gene matches: 12. CDR3 loop: CASRPDGGRGHGYTF. CDR3 in DNA: TGTGCCAGCAGGCCCGACGGGGGCAGGGGGCATGGCTACACCTTC.

This clonotype was observed at least ten times. V is TRBV27 and J is TRBJ2-1; 9 bases fit TRBD2. J lost 5 bases, V lost 5 bases, and 4 bases had no gene match. In germline, CDR1 is MNHEY, CDR2 SMNVEV (reference sequence). The CDR3 has 14 amino acids. Here the CDR3 DNA reads TGTGCCAGCAGTCTAGCGGGGCCTAACAATGAGCAGTTCTTC. Amino acids: CASSLAGPNNEQFF.

As concerns this clonotype: Being one base from a much bigger clone, this may be a read error. Written as DNA, the CDR3 is TGTGCCAGCAGCCGGATACGGGCAGATACGCAGTATTTT. Translation: CASSRIRADTQYF. The gene calls are TRBV3-1 and TRBJ2-3; D remains unclear. The CDR3 has 13 residues. Germline V gene sequence: CDR1 LGHDT, CDR2 YNNKEL (reference sequence). V dropped 4 bases and J dropped 4 bases, with 9 bases sitting between them.

About this clonotype itself: A much more abundant neighbour one base away suggests this may be a read error. The CDR3 does not end in the conserved phenylalanine or tryptophan, so this is likely a read error. The rearrangement links TRBV5-1 to TRBJ2-5; 7 nucleotides match TRBD2. The CDR3 loop spans 15 amino acids. Germline CDR1 reads SGHRS; CDR2 reads YFSETQ. Trimming removed 1 base from V and 2 bases from J; junction bases left unmatched: 5. DNA of the CDR3: TGCGCCAGCAGCTTGAGGCCTAGCGGACAAGAGACCCAGTACCTC. Translated, it gives CASSLRPSGQETQYL.

Details on this clonotype: The CDR3 carries no conserved terminal phenylalanine or tryptophan, so it likely arises from a read error. The chain links TRBV4-1 to TRBJ2-3; no definite D call. Germline assignment: CDR1 MGHRA and CDR2 YSYEKL. The CDR3 loop spans 15 amino acids. V lost 2 bases to trimming and J lost 0 bases, with 9 bases between them. The CDR3, as DNA: TGCGCCAGCAGCCAACAATCAGGTAGCACAGATACGCAGTATTCT. It encodes CASSQQSGSTDTQYS.

CDR3 nucleotides: TGTGCCAGCGGACAGGCGAATGAAAAACTGTTTTTT. It encodes CASGQANEKLFF. V and J are TRBV12-3 or TRBV12-4 and TRBJ1-4, with 7 nucleotides matching TRBD1. This CDR3 comprises 12 residues. V shed 8 bases and J 5 bases; nucleotides not matched to a gene: 2.

This clonotype was recorded at least ten times. The V call is TRBV30, the J call TRBJ1-1; D call uncertain. V gave up 4 bases and J gave up 0 bases, with 6 bases separating them. This CDR3 has 12 amino acids. CDR1 and CDR2 (germline): GTSNPN, SVGIG (reference sequence). CDR3 loop: CAWTSMNTEAFF. CDR3 nucleotides: TGTGCCTGGACTTCTATGAACACTGAAGCTTTCTTT. The entire variable domain, with the rest obtained from reference TRBV30 and TRBJ1-1, is as follows: SQTIHQWPATLVQPVGSPLSLECTVEGTSNPNLYWYRQAAGRGLQLLFYSVGIGQISSEVPQNLSASRPQDRQFILSSKKLLLSDSGFYLCAWTSMNTEAFFGQGTRLTVV.

This clonotype was seen a handful of times. The chain recombines TRBV7-9 with TRBJ2-7; 8 bases line up with TRBD1. The V gene end was trimmed by 7 bases and the J gene end by 2 bases; junction bases not matched to a gene: 7. This CDR3 spans 14 amino acids. CDR1 SEHNR and CDR2 FQNEAQ come from the germline V gene (reference sequence). The CDR3 sequence: CASTRQGKPYEQYF. In DNA, the CDR3 is TGTGCCAGCACCCGACAGGGGAAGCCCTACGAGCAGTACTTC. Using reference TRBV7-9 and TRBJ2-7 for the parts outside the CDR3, the full variable domain is DTGVSQNPRHKITKRGQNVTFRCDPISEHNRLYWYRQTLGQGPEFLTYFQNEAQLEKSRLLSDRFSAERPKGSFSTLEIQRTEQGDSAMYLCASTRQGKPYEQYFGPGTRLTVT.

The genes are TRBV12-3 or TRBV12-4 and TRBJ1-1; 9 positions match TRBD1. This CDR3 contains 14 residues. V was pared by 4 bases and J by 5 bases, with 5 bases of the junction left unmatched. The CDR3 sequence: CASSSTGGQTEAFF. In DNA form, the CDR3 reads TGTGCCAGCAGTTCGACAGGGGGACAAACTGAAGCTTTCTTT.

The chain recombines TRBV27 with TRBJ2-7; no clear D. CDR1 and CDR2 (germline): MNHEY, SMNVEV (reference sequence). Trimming took off 6 bases at V and 2 bases at J, with 11 bases between the two ends. There are 13 residues in the CDR3. In DNA, the CDR3 is TGTGCCAGCAGCCCTGTGGAAACCTACGAGCAGTACTTC. Its translation: CASSPVETYEQYF.

The gene calls are TRBV6-2 or TRBV6-3 and TRBJ2-7, with 9 bases that match TRBD2. This CDR3 spans 17 amino acids. Germline V gene lookup returns CDR1 MNHEY and CDR2 SVGEGT. Trimming removed 0 bases from V and 0 bases from J; junction bases left unmatched: 6. The CDR3 region has the DNA TGTGCCAGCAGTTACTCGGCCCGGACTAGCGTCTCCTACGAGCAGTACTTC. Residues: CASSYSARTSVSYEQYF.

On this clonotype: Just one base apart from a much larger clone, this may be a read error. Because it lacks the conserved phenylalanine or tryptophan at the end, this CDR3 is likely a read error. V usage is TRBV7-9 and J usage is TRBJ1-1; TRBD1 aligns across 8 bases. V gave up 5 bases and J gave up 0 bases; unmatched junction bases: 8. Looked up from germline, CDR1 is SEHNR and CDR2 is FQNEAQ (reference sequence). The length of the CDR3 is 16 residues. CDR3 amino acids: CASSPLTGAMNTEAFL. CDR3 nucleotide sequence: TGTGCCAGCAGCCCTTTGACAGGGGCCATGAACACTGAAGCTTTCTTA.

At least ten counts were recorded for this clonotype. The chain links TRBV9 to TRBJ1-1; D is possibly TRBD1 (5 bases). The V end lost 4 bases, the J end lost 4 bases, and 11 bases lay between the germline ends. Per germline, CDR1 SGDLS and CDR2 YYNGEE. The CDR3 spans 13 residues. CDR3 amino acids: CASSTGGPTEAFF. CDR3 nucleotides: TGTGCCAGCAGCACCGGGGGACCCACTGAAGCTTTCTTT.

A note on this clonotype: Possible read error: a much larger clone is one base away. The V gene is TRBV5-6, the J gene TRBJ1-1; D might be TRBD1 (5 bases). Per germline, CDR1 SGHDT and CDR2 YYEEEE. The V end lost 4 bases, the J end lost 5 bases, and 15 bases lay between the germline ends. The length of the CDR3 is 14 residues. The CDR3 loop reads CASSLNEGRTEAFF. CDR3 nucleotides: TGTGCCAGCAGCCTCAACGAGGGGCGAACTGAAGCTTTCTTT.

This clonotype occurred a few times. This chain connects TRBV6-4 to TRBJ2-7, with 9 bases aligning to TRBD2. Germline V gives CDR1 MRHNA, CDR2 SNTAGT. V lost 6 bases, J lost 0 bases, and 9 bases stayed unmatched. The CDR3 spans 16 residues. The CDR3 loop is CASSPTSGSRSYEQYF. The CDR3 nucleotides are TGTGCCAGCAGCCCCACTAGCGGGTCTCGCTCCTACGAGCAGTACTTC.

To note about this clonotype: A much larger clonotype is one base distant, so this may be a read error. The chain links TRBV19 to TRBJ1-1; D is uncertain. Germline V gives CDR1 LNHDA, CDR2 SQIVND (reference sequence). This CDR3 has 12 residues. This chain's CDR3 is CASRTLNTEALF. Written as DNA, the CDR3 is TGTGCCAGCAGGACTTTGAACACTGAAGCTCTCTTT.

In regard to this clonotype: One base away lies a much larger clone, so this may be a sequencing read error. The CDR3 carries no conserved terminal phenylalanine or tryptophan, so it likely arises from a read error. The J gene is TRBJ2-3, the V gene TRBV28; 7 bases match TRBD2. After removal of 10 bases from V and 7 bases from J, the junction contained 11 bases not matched to a gene. The CDR3 has 13 amino acids. CDR1 and CDR2 (germline): MDHEN, SYDVKM. In DNA form, the CDR3 reads TGTGCCACCCGTAGCGGGTTCAAATATACGCAGTATTCT. It specifies CATRSGFKYTQYS.

The chain employs TRBV30 and TRBJ2-4; D might be TRBD1 or TRBD2, each matching 5 bases. The CDR3 totals 14 residues. Germline values: CDR1 GTSNPN, CDR2 SVGIG (reference sequence). Trimming took off 2 bases at V and 5 bases at J, with 13 bases between the two ends. The CDR3 loop reads CAWSSGVGENIQYF. The CDR3 nucleotides are TGTGCCTGGAGTTCCGGGGTAGGGGAAAACATTCAGTACTTC.

This clonotype was detected many times. This chain links TRBV7-2 with TRBJ1-5; 7 positions agree with TRBD1. The V and J ends lost 2 bases and 5 bases, in that order; junction bases with no gene match: 9. The length of the CDR3 is 16 residues. Per the germline V gene, CDR1 is SGHTA and CDR2 is FQGNSA. In nucleotides, the CDR3 is TGTGCCAGCAGCTTAATCTCAGGGGGTGGCGATCAGCCCCAGCATTTT. It is translated as CASSLISGGGDQPQHF. The full variable domain, completed using reference TRBV7-2 and TRBJ1-5, is GAGVSQSPSNKVTEKGKDVELRCDPISGHTALYWYRQSLGQGLEFLIYFQGNSAPDKSGLPSDRFSAERTGGSVSTLTIQRTQQEDSAVYLCASSLISGGGDQPQHFGDGTRLSIL.

This clonotype has just a few counts. J is TRBJ2-7 and V is TRBV4-3, with a tentative D call TRBD1 (5 bases). The CDR3 consists of 15 residues. V lost 4 bases to trimming and J lost 4 bases, with 17 bases between them. Germline lookup yields CDR1 LGHNA and CDR2 YSLEER. CDR3 DNA: TGCGCCAGCAGCCCGCAGGGTTCTCCCAAATACGAGCAGTACTTC. The encoded protein is CASSPQGSPKYEQYF.